Presented here are 10 T cell receptor beta chains from one specimen sequenced in a study of technical replicates of blood from a handful of donors. Sequencing used immunoSEQ multiplex PCR; TCRdb keeps in-frame clones, though not all of them. In the table there are some 94,000 clones, about 96% of which are singletons. The sample was T cells isolated from PBMCs. These receptors came from a human donor in good health.

V usage is TRBV11-3 and J usage is TRBJ1-3; D is unclear. V lost 3 bases, J lost 0 bases, and 15 bases lay in between. Germline V CDR1 and CDR2: SGHNT, YENEEA. There are 17 residues in the CDR3. As DNA, the CDR3 is TGTGCCAGCAGCTTGGGAGCCCGGACCGGCTCTGGAAACACCATATATTTT. It translates to CASSLGARTGSGNTIYF.

V is TRBV5-6 and J is TRBJ2-5; weak D call: TRBD1 (6 bases). V was trimmed by 4 bases and J by 4 bases, leaving 14 bases between them. The germline CDR1 and CDR2 sequences are SGHDT and YYEEEE. The CDR3 sequence is 14 residues long. The CDR3 spells CASSNLAGAETQYF. CDR3 DNA sequence: TGTGCCAGCAGCAATTTGGCAGGGGCAGAGACCCAGTACTTC.

The rearrangement joins TRBV6-6 to TRBJ2-7, with TRBD2 matching 11 bases. This CDR3 has 14 amino acids. J gave up 6 bases and V 4 bases, and 5 bases lay outside the gene matches. Germline V lookup: CDR1 MNHNY, CDR2 SVGAGI (reference sequence). The DNA of the CDR3 is TGTGCCAGCAGTTCCCTAGCGGGAGGCAGCGAGCAGTACTTC. This codes for CASSSLAGGSEQYF.

This clone appeared once. The V gene is TRBV7-9, the J gene TRBJ2-7, with 9 bases lining up with TRBD2. The CDR3 is 17 residues long. Germline CDR1 is SEHNR and CDR2 is FQNEAQ (reference sequence). V lost 5 bases to trimming and J lost 1 base; unmatched junction nucleotides: 12. In DNA, the CDR3 is TGTGCCAGCAGCCCCATAGCGGGAGTATCCAGGTCCTACGAGCAGTACTTC. It encodes CASSPIAGVSRSYEQYF.

The V call is TRBV28, the J call TRBJ2-1; 11 bases match TRBD2. This CDR3 is built from 17 residues. Germline trimming cut 5 bases from V and 9 bases from J; bases unmatched to any gene: 15. Germline CDR1 is MDHEN and CDR2 is SYDVKM. CDR3 DNA sequence: TGTGCCAGCAGTAGTTTTTCGCTAGCGGGAGGATTTTCTGAGCAGTTCTTC. Amino acid sequence: CASSSFSLAGGFSEQFF.

This clone has only one observation. In nucleotides, the CDR3 is TGTGCCATCAGTGAGTCGACAGGGATCGGTAGCAATGAGCAGTTCTTC. This encodes CAISESTGIGSNEQFF. The chain combines TRBV10-3 with TRBJ2-1; 7 nucleotides match TRBD1. Germline V gives CDR1 ENHRY, CDR2 SYGVKD. Trimming cost V 0 bases and J 6 bases; bases outside gene matches: 8. This CDR3 is built from 16 residues.

The chain carries TRBV9 and TRBJ1-2; possibly TRBD1 for D (5 bases). There are 10 residues in the CDR3. V was shortened by 3 bases and J by 12 bases, with 9 bases between the two germline ends. CDR1 and CDR2 from the germline V gene are SGDLS and YYNGEE. The CDR3 coding sequence is TGTGCCAGCAGCGATGACAGACACACCTTC. Protein product: CASSDDRHTF.

Concerning this clone: Because it lacks the conserved phenylalanine or tryptophan at the end, this CDR3 is likely a read error. The DNA is left out, because the CDR3 cannot be placed on it with certainty; the CDR3 is given as TCRdb lists it. The chain has TRBV9 and TRBJ2-4; TRBD2 reflects the table's D call only, with no check against the DNA. Both ends counted, the CDR3 spans 9 residues. Germline lookup yields CDR1 SGDLS and CDR2 YYNGEE. The CDR3 sequence: CASSLSLVL.

This clone was seen a single time. Here the CDR3 DNA reads TGTGCCAGCAGCTTCTACCGAGGGACTAGCGGGAGCGATGAGCAGTTCTTC. It translates to CASSFYRGTSGSDEQFF. The chain recombines TRBV4-2 with TRBJ2-1; 14 nucleotides agree with TRBD2. Germline CDR1 LGHNA, CDR2 YNFKEQ. The CDR3 extends over 17 amino acids. The V and J ends lost 5 bases and 8 bases, in that order; junction bases with no gene match: 11.

The CDR3 DNA sequence: TGTGCCAGCAGTGAGGCCAGGGGGCTCTACGAGCAGTACTTC. Amino acids: CASSEARGLYEQYF. The V gene is TRBV6-1, the J gene TRBJ2-7; TRBD1 aligns across 8 bases. After removal of 3 bases from V and 3 bases from J, the junction contained 4 bases not matched to a gene. The CDR3 runs 14 residues. CDR1 and CDR2 from the germline V gene are MNHNS and SASEGT.